The 5 T cell receptor beta chains given below trace back to one sample, sequenced in a study of cytomegalovirus exposure and HLA in healthy donors. In the PCR, 60 Vbeta and 13 Jbeta primers were used. Sequenced by immunoSEQ multiplex PCR; TCRdb stores in-frame clones only, minus some. The sample lists around 130,000 clones, roughly 80% occurring once. The sequencing sample was made of PBMCs. The receptors originated from a boy aged 5-17 years in good health and CMV-seronegative.

V gene TRBV10-3 combines with J gene TRBJ2-4, with D possibly being TRBD2 (6 bases). Germline V gene lookup returns CDR1 ENHRY and CDR2 SYGVKD. This CDR3 has 16 amino acids. Trimming took 6 bases from V and 0 from J, leaving 15 bases between them. The CDR3, as DNA: TGTGCCATCAGCAAGGAGGGCCCTCTAGCCAAAAACATTCAGTACTTC. Residues: CAISKEGPLAKNIQYF.

This clone appeared a few times. V and J are TRBV19 and TRBJ2-2; D remains unclear. V dropped 8 bases and J dropped 5 bases, with 6 bases sitting between them. Looked up from germline, CDR1 is LNHDA and CDR2 is SQIVND (reference sequence). The CDR3 covers 11 residues. CDR3 loop: CASSETGELFF. The CDR3 DNA sequence: TGTGCCAGTTCAGAAACCGGGGAGCTGTTTTTT.

This clone was observed a handful of times. J is TRBJ1-5 and V is TRBV18; the D is unclear. CDR1 and CDR2 (germline): KGHSH, LQKENI. The V end lost 3 bases, the J end lost 2 bases, and 8 bases lay between the germline ends. This CDR3 has 14 residues. The CDR3 protein is CASSPLQGNQPQHF. CDR3 DNA: TGTGCCAGCTCACCGTTGCAGGGCAATCAGCCCCAGCATTTT.

J is TRBJ2-2 and V is TRBV29-1; 10 positions agree with TRBD2. J lost 7 bases, V lost 6 bases, and 8 bases had no gene match. CDR3 length: 14 amino acids. Germline V gene lookup returns CDR1 SQVTM and CDR2 ANQGSEA. The CDR3 loop is CSVQREGRVGELFF. The CDR3 nucleotides are TGCAGCGTCCAGCGGGAGGGCCGGGTCGGGGAGCTGTTTTTT.

This chain links TRBV9 with TRBJ2-7; 7 bases line up with TRBD2. CDR3 size: 11 residues. Unmatched junction bases numbered 3, after V lost 9 bases and J lost 3 bases. CDR1 is SGDLS and CDR2 is YYNGEE in the germline V gene. This CDR3 is CANIAGYEQYF. The CDR3 DNA reads as TGTGCCAACATAGCGGGCTACGAGCAGTACTTC.